Following are 17 T cell receptor beta chains from one sample sequenced in a study of T-cell memory formation after mild COVID-19. MiXCR, applied by TCRdb to the 5' RACE reads, yields one record per CDR3 protein. The profile covers 250,000 to 300,000 distinct CDR3 sequences, with about a sixth appearing a single time and approximately 23% taken by the ten largest. The specimen was PBMCs or a T cell subset sorted from them (not recorded which). These receptors were taken from a man between 18 and 29 years old who had mild COVID-19 (a few samples of this study predate the infection). Cell type and time point are not known.

This clonotype has ten or more counts. CDR3 bases: TGCGCCAGCAGCTTGGTTAGTAATGAGCAGTTCTTC. Translation: CASSLVSNEQFF. The rearrangement joins TRBV5-1 to TRBJ2-1; D is unresolved. V was clipped by 0 bases and J by 7 bases, with 5 bases between them. This CDR3 is 12 amino acids long. The germline CDR1 and CDR2 sequences are SGHRS and YFSETQ.

This chain joins TRBV10-3 and TRBJ2-3; TRBD1 or TRBD2 may be the D gene (5 bases each). The CDR3 sequence is 13 residues long. Trimming cost V 2 bases and J 5 bases, with 8 bases left between them. Germline V gene data show CDR1 as ENHRY and CDR2 as SYGVKD. The CDR3 spells CAISEGAGDTQYF. The CDR3 DNA sequence: TGTGCCATCAGTGAGGGGGCGGGAGATACGCAGTATTTT.

This clonotype was seen repeatedly, ten times or more. The chain couples TRBV5-1 to TRBJ1-6; D is perhaps TRBD1 (5 bases). Germline V CDR1 and CDR2: SGHRS, YFSETQ. V was pared by 5 bases and J by 8 bases, with 17 bases between. This CDR3 has 15 amino acids. In DNA, the CDR3 is TGCGCCAGCAGGGACTCCGGGACTGGGTATTCACCCCTCCACTTT. Translated, it gives CASRDSGTGYSPLHF.

This chain links TRBV19 with TRBJ1-1; D possibly corresponds to TRBD1 (6 bases). The CDR3 has 14 residues. Germline loops: CDR1 LNHDA, CDR2 SQIVND (reference sequence). Deletions cut 5 bases from V and 7 bases from J, with 17 bases between. CDR3 DNA: TGTGCCAGTAGTCCCGCGGACAGCCTGAGTGAAGCTTTCTTT. It specifies CASSPADSLSEAFF.

This sequence joins TRBV5-1 and TRBJ2-5; tentatively, D is TRBD1 or TRBD2 (5 bases each). Trimming removed 1 base from V and 1 base from J, with 8 bases in between. This CDR3 comprises 14 residues. Germline lookup yields CDR1 SGHRS and CDR2 YFSETQ. CDR3 protein: CASSLTRGQETQYF. The CDR3 coding sequence is TGCGCCAGCAGCTTGACTAGGGGCCAAGAGACCCAGTACTTC.

The chain is built from TRBV6-5 and TRBJ1-6; D is unresolved. Germline V gene data show CDR1 as MNHEY and CDR2 as SVGAGI. This CDR3 comprises 13 residues. With 7 bases removed from V and 13 bases from J, the gap between germline ends came to 17 bases. CDR3 sequence (DNA): TGTGCCAGCATTGGAACCGCCGGAGGTCCCCTCCACTTT. Protein product: CASIGTAGGPLHF.

This clonotype was counted between two and nine times. CDR3 DNA: TGCAGCGTTGAAGACTACAGGCGTAACTATGGCTACACCTTC. It yields the protein CSVEDYRRNYGYTF. The rearrangement links TRBV29-1 to TRBJ1-2, with D perhaps matching TRBD1 (5 bases). Germline CDR1 is SQVTM and CDR2 is ANQGSEA. CDR3 length: 14 residues. The germline V and J ends were trimmed by 0 bases and 1 base, with 9 bases remaining between them.

This clonotype appeared a few times. V is TRBV6-2 or TRBV6-3 and J is TRBJ2-5; 14 nucleotides agree with TRBD2. V lost 7 bases, J lost 1 base, and 8 bases stayed unmatched. CDR1 is MNHEY and CDR2 is SVGEGT in the germline V gene. CDR3 length equals 17 residues. The CDR3 region is CASTPGLAGVSQETQYF. CDR3 sequence (DNA): TGTGCCAGCACCCCGGGACTAGCGGGGGTCAGCCAAGAGACCCAGTACTTC.

This clonotype was picked up a small number of times. The chain has TRBV6-5 and TRBJ2-2, with a possible D match to TRBD1 (6 bases). Germline V gives CDR1 MNHEY, CDR2 SVGAGI. The CDR3 consists of 15 residues. Between the trimmed V and J ends, which lost 2 bases and 7 bases, there was a span of 14 bases. The CDR3 sequence: CASSYVAGADGELFF. The CDR3 coding sequence is TGTGCCAGCAGTTACGTGGCAGGGGCAGACGGGGAGCTGTTTTTT.

The CDR3 DNA is TGTGCCATCAGAACTTTCAGGGCAGGGCAATCTGAAGCTTTCTTT. It specifies CAIRTFRAGQSEAFF. The genes are TRBV10-3 and TRBJ1-1, with D perhaps matching TRBD1 (5 bases). CDR1 ENHRY and CDR2 SYGVKD come from the germline V gene. The CDR3 length is 15 residues. V lost 6 bases to trimming and J lost 6 bases, with 20 bases between them.

This clonotype was found a few times. The CDR3 DNA follows: TGTGCCAGCAGTAGGCCGCCTGCTCGGGAGCAGTACGTC. Translated, it gives CASSRPPAREQYV. The rearrangement links TRBV6-2 or TRBV6-3 to TRBJ2-7; D not certain. The length of the CDR3 is 13 residues. Deletions cut 5 bases from V and 7 bases from J, with 15 bases between. Looked up from germline, CDR1 is MNHEY and CDR2 is SVGEGT.

This clonotype appeared a few times. The chain links TRBV20-1 to TRBJ2-7; TRBD2 aligns across 10 bases. V was pared by 3 bases and J by 7 bases, with 12 bases of the junction left unmatched. The CDR3 is made up of 15 amino acids. CDR1 is DFQATT, CDR2 SNEGSKA, per germline (reference sequence). As DNA, the CDR3 is TGCAGTGCTAGGGACCTAGCGGGGGTCCTTAGAGAGCAGTACTTC. It specifies CSARDLAGVLREQYF.

This clonotype was found a few times. V is TRBV11-2 and J is TRBJ2-7, with D tentatively TRBD1 or TRBD2 (5 bases each). This CDR3 is 14 amino acids long. CDR1 is SGHAT and CDR2 is FQNNGV in the germline V gene. Trimming removed 5 bases at V and 5 bases at J, with 16 bases between. The CDR3 coding sequence is TGTGCCAGCAGCGCACCCCGGGGACCCCACGAGCAGTACTTC. Residues: CASSAPRGPHEQYF.

This clonotype was recorded a few times. J is TRBJ1-1 and V is TRBV7-2; 10 bases agree with TRBD1. Germline CDR1 and CDR2: SGHTA and FQGNSA. J was trimmed by 2 bases and V by 5 bases; bases with no gene match: 5. This CDR3 is 15 amino acids long. In DNA form, the CDR3 reads TGTGCCAGCAGCCACCCGACAGGGGGCAACACTGAAGCTTTCTTT. The encoded protein is CASSHPTGGNTEAFF.

There are a few counts of this clonotype. This chain connects TRBV6-6 to TRBJ1-5; a possible D gene is TRBD1 (5 bases). V lost 1 base and J 2 bases, leaving 15 bases between the germline ends. The CDR3 runs to 17 residues. Germline-derived CDR1 and CDR2 are MNHNY and SVGAGI (reference sequence). CDR3 amino acids: CASSYYDSPWGNQPQHF. Here the CDR3 DNA reads TGTGCCAGCAGTTACTATGACAGCCCTTGGGGCAATCAGCCCCAGCATTTT.

This clonotype has only a few counts. The V gene is TRBV4-2, the J gene TRBJ2-7; TRBD2 is a possible D gene (5 bases). Trimming took off 0 bases at V and 1 base at J, with 10 bases between the two ends. Germline-derived CDR1 and CDR2 are LGHNA and YNFKEQ. CDR3 size: 15 residues. The CDR3 bases are TGTGCCAGCAGCCAAGAGAGGGCAGGATCCTACGAGCAGTACTTC. This codes for CASSQERAGSYEQYF.

This clonotype occurred a few times. The chain carries TRBV6-2 or TRBV6-3 and TRBJ2-7; D possibly matches TRBD1 or TRBD2 (5 bases each). Germline lookup yields CDR1 MNHEY and CDR2 SVGEGT. Trimming took off 4 bases at V and 1 base at J, with 14 bases between the two ends. The CDR3 contains 15 residues. The CDR3 DNA reads TGTGCCAGCAGTTCAATCCTATGGGGGTCCTACGAGCAGTACGTC. Translation gives CASSSILWGSYEQYV.